This paragraph reports one TCR beta chain. Assay used: immunoSEQ multiplex PCR; TCRdb lists only in-frame clones, some missing. The sample has around 2.5 million clones; approximately 93% are singletons. This specimen comes from a study of shared clonotypes between healthy human individuals. Germline V gives CDR1 SGDLS, CDR2 YYNGEE. The CDR3 has 12 amino acids. With 3 bases removed from V and 5 bases from J, the gap between germline ends came to 5 bases. The specimen was naive CD4+ T cells from PBMCs. Described subset: CD45RA+ positively selected. The chain couples TRBV9 to TRBJ1-4; no reliable D call. The TCR originated in a man between 18 and 29 years old in good health. Some clones in this sample may be carry-over from other donors' samples. In DNA form, the CDR3 reads TGTGCCAGCAGCGCCGTGAATGAAAAACTGTTTTTT. Its protein product is CASSAVNEKLFF.